The source of this T cell receptor (beta chain) is a study of spatial heterogeneity in lung cancer (dated by TCRdb to the late 2010s). Background for the entire study: Beta-chain transcripts were consistently detected in greater numbers than alpha-chain transcripts, which likely reflects a higher abundance of beta-chain transcripts. In the raw uncorrected reads, each unique combination of TCR and UMI appeared more than ten times on average. TCR alpha and beta repertoires were quantitatively compared across multiple tumor regions, matched nontumor lung and blood in non-small cell lung cancer. Nonsynonymous mutation counts, determined by whole-exome sequencing of tumor tissue, were related to TCR repertoire features. At surgery, 220 tumor regions, around 65 matched nontumor lung samples and more than 55 PBMC samples were TCR-sequenced for both alpha and beta chains. Results the study describes overall, beyond this receptor: Ubiquitous expanded tumor TCRs were found in blood more often at tumor resection than at routine follow-up. Additional single-cell paired TCR alpha and beta sequencing was considered necessary to confirm, at a functional level, the hypothesis that regional TCRs recognize regional mutations.

Receptor libraries were prepared by 5' RACE. Instrument on record: NextSeq 500. In the TCR library protocol, a unique molecular identifier was attached to each TCR cDNA molecule so that PCR and sequencing errors could be corrected. The study's processing was this. TCR identification, UMI-based error correction and CDR3 extraction were all carried out with Decombinator tools. TCRs above a frequency of 2 per 1,000, corresponding to the top 1% of the tumor frequency distribution, were defined as expanded. Renyi diversity was computed with the R vegan package after each repertoire had been subsampled 100 times to 5,000 TCRs. To build CDR3 similarity networks, amino acid triplet string-kernel similarity was used, and CDR3s were connected when their pairwise similarity was above 0.82. The public sequencing data were trimmed at Q25 with fastp and processed into clonotypes with MiXCR by TCRdb, which kept only in-frame beta chains. Rows with a matching CDR3 protein are joined into one entry that keeps the most common DNA and genes. TCRdb, not the original authors, processed these V and J calls. The sample yields under 50,000 distinct CDR3 sequences; roughly 5.4% were counted once. The ten largest make up more than 20% of the sample.

Based on the germline V gene, the CDR1 and CDR2 sequences are MNHEY and SVGAGI. Measured from the cysteine to the phenylalanine, the CDR3 is 14 residues long. Solely the CDR3 DNA is kept, with 42 bases framed from the first base. Between the V and J ends, shortened by 4 bases and 0 bases respectively, the junction contains 7 bases. The time point label, as the study defines it: sample taken at primary tumor resection. The donors were approximately 70 patients from the lung TRACERx cohort who had early-stage, untreated non-small cell lung cancer. Whole RNA extracted from tumor and nontumor lung tissue, or from cryopreserved PBMC samples, was used for TCR sequencing without cell sorting. Only patients with enough RNA available from two or more tumor regions were chosen for TCR sequencing. A remark on this clonotype: The target of this receptor is not known. No per-base quality is available; no much larger clone lies one base away.

The sequencing used PBMCs, collected at surgery. The chain employs TRBV6-5 and TRBJ2-1, with the D gene call left open. The receptor was derived from a female donor with early-stage non-small cell lung cancer. CDR3 reads: CASSSWSSYNEQFF. The nucleotide sequence is given as TGTGCCAGCAGTTCTTGGAGCTCCTACAATGAGCAGTTCTTC.